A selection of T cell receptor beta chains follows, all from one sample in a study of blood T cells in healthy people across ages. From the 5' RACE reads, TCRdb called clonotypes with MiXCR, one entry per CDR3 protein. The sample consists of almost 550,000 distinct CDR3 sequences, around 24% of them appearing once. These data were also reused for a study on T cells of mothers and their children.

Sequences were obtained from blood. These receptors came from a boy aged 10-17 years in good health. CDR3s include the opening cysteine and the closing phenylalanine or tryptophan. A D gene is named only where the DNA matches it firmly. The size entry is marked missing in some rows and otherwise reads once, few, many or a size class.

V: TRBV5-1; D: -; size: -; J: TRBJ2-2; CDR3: CASSGRGGSVELFF; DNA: TGCGCCAGCAGCGGGAGAGGGGGGTCCGTGGAGCTGTTTTTT
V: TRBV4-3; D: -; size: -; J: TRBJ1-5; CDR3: CASSQDFQGHQPQHF; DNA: TGCGCCAGCAGCCAAGATTTCCAGGGCCATCAGCCCCAGCATTTT
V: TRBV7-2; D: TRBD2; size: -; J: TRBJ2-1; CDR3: CASSLGGLAGQIHEQFF; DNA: TGTGCCAGCAGCTTAGGGGGACTAGCGGGACAAATCCATGAGCAGTTCTTC
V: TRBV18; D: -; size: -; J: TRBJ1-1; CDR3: CASSPPGSLYTEAFF; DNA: TGTGCCAGCTCACCACCGGGCAGCTTATACACTGAAGCTTTCTTT
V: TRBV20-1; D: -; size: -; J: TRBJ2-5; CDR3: CSGVSGTNFRETQYF; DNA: TGCAGTGGCGTGTCGGGCACGAACTTTCGAGAGACCCAGTACTTC
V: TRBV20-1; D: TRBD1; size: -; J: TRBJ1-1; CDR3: CSARGTVNTEAFF; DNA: TGCAGTGCTAGGGGGACAGTGAACACTGAAGCTTTCTTT
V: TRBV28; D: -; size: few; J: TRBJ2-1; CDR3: CASSPRPRRSYNEQFF; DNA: TGTGCCAGCAGTCCGAGGCCTAGGAGGTCCTACAATGAGCAGTTCTTC
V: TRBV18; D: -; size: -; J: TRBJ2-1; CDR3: CASSPRKVGLYNEQFF; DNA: TGTGCCAGCTCACCAAGGAAGGTAGGCCTCTACAATGAGCAGTTCTTC
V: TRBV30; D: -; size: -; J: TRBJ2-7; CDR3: CAWSELPEQYF; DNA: TGTGCCTGGAGTGAGCTCCCCGAGCAGTACTTC
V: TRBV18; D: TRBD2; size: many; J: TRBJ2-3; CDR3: CASSPRLAGSTDTQYF; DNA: TGTGCCAGCAGCCCGAGGCTAGCGGGCAGCACAGATACGCAGTATTTT
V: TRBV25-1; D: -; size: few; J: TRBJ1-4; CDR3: CASSEFPPGRRAEKLFF; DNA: TGTGCCAGCAGTGAATTTCCCCCGGGAAGGAGGGCGGAAAAACTGTTTTTT
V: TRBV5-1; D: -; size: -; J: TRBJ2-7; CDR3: CASRRQESYEQYF; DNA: TGCGCCAGCAGGAGACAGGAATCCTACGAGCAGTACTTC
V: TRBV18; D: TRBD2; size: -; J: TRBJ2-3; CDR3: CASSPETSGRSDTQYF; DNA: TGTGCCAGCTCACCCGAGACTAGCGGGAGATCAGATACGCAGTATTTT
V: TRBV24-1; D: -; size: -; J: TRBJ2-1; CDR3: CATSDLKAVGHNEQFF; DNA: TGTGCCACCAGTGATTTGAAGGCTGTTGGCCACAATGAGCAGTTCTTC
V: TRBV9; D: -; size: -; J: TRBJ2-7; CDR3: CASSRIPDGYYEQCF; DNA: TGTGCCAGCAGCAGGATTCCGGATGGCTACTACGAGCAGTGCTTC
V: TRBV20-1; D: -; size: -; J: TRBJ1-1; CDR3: CSATEIGGSFEAFF; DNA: TGCAGTGCTACTGAAATAGGGGGGAGCTTTGAAGCTTTCTTT
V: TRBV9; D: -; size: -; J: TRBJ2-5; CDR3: CAGSVGYRETQYF; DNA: TGTGCCGGCAGCGTAGGCTACCGGGAGACCCAGTACTTC
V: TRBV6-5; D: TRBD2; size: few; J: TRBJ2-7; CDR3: CASSYLKTSGRTSYEQYF; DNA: TGTGCCAGCAGTTACCTTAAGACTAGCGGGAGAACCTCCTACGAGCAGTACTTC
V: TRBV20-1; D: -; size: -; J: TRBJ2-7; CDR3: CSALGGQSYEQYF; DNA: TGCAGTGCTCTCGGGGGACAGAGCTACGAGCAGTACTTC
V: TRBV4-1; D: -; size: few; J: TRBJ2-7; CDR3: CASSGRIGYEQYF; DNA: TGCGCCAGCAGTGGGCGAATTGGCTACGAGCAGTACTTC
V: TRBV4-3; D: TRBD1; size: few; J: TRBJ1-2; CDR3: CASSQLTGGAGYTF; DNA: TGCGCCAGCAGCCAGTTAACAGGGGGCGCGGGCTACACCTTC
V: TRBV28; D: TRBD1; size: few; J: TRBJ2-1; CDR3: CASILDRVGNNEQFF; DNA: TGTGCCAGCATACTTGACAGGGTGGGAAACAATGAGCAGTTCTTC
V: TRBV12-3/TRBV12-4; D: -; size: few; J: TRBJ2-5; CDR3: CASSSDRLQNGQYF; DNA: TGTGCCAGCAGTTCCGACAGGTTACAAAACGGGCAGTACTTC
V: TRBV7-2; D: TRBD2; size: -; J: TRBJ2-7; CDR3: CASSSHLASGGEQYF; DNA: TGTGCCAGCAGCTCCCATCTGGCTAGCGGGGGTGAGCAGTACTTC
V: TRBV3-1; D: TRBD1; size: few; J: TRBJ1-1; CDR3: CASSSTQGQTNTEAFF; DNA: TGTGCCAGCAGTTCAACCCAGGGACAGACGAACACTGAAGCTTTCTTT
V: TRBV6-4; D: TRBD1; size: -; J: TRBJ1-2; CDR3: CASRGDREDYGYTF; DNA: TGTGCCAGCAGAGGGGACAGGGAAGACTATGGCTACACCTTC
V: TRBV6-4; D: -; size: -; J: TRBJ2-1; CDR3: CASLRWTDNEQFF; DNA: TGTGCCAGCCTGCGTTGGACCGACAATGAGCAGTTCTTC
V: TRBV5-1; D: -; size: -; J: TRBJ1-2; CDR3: CASSLVLSGTNYGYTF; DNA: TGCGCCAGCAGCTTGGTTTTGTCAGGAACCAACTATGGCTACACCTTC
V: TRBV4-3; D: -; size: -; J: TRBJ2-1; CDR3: CASSQDAGGAVNNEQFF; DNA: TGCGCCAGCAGCCAAGATGCAGGGGGGGCGGTAAACAATGAGCAGTTCTTC
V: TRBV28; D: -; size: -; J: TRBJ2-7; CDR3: CASSPRGFYEQYF; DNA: TGTGCCAGCAGTCCGCGGGGTTTCTACGAGCAGTACTTC
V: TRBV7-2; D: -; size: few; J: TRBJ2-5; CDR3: CASSLAMAKETQHF; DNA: TGTGCCAGCAGCTTAGCGATGGCCAAAGAGACCCAGCACTTC
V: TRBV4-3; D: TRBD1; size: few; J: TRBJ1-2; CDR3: CASSQASRQGRLEGYTF; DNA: TGCGCCAGCAGCCAAGCTTCCCGACAGGGTCGGTTAGAGGGCTACACCTTC
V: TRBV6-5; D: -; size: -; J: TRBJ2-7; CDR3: CASSPEGEGEQYF; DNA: TGTGCCAGTAGCCCCGAGGGGGAAGGCGAGCAGTACTTC
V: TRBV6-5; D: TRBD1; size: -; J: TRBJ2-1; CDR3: CASSPDRGQETHYF; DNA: TGTGCCAGCAGCCCGGACAGGGGACAAGAGACCCATTACTTC
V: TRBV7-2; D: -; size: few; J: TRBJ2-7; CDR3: CASSKALEQYF; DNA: TGTGCCAGCAGCAAAGCCCTCGAGCAGTACTTC